This TCR beta chain was sequenced for a study of blood T cell repertoires in COVID-19. Study details: Acute and convalescent COVID-19 specimens originated in the United States, Italy and Spain. Sources were T cells, B-cell-depleted T cells, or PBMCs; the material itself was cDNA or gDNA.

The CDR3 is 15 amino acids. The junction had 2 bases not matched to a gene; V was cut back by 4 bases and J by 1 base. From germline, CDR1 is SGDLS and CDR2 YYNGEE. Original handling: The assay estimated nucleated cells by amplifying reference gene primers. Profiled with immunoSEQ multiplex PCR; TCRdb holds only in-frame clones, not every one. D and trimming were read from the DNA, whereas the V and J calls and clone size are those reported in that table. The sample carries hundreds of thousands of clones, roughly four fifths recorded once. The chain recombines TRBV9 with TRBJ2-3, with 11 bases identical to TRBD2. This sequence was found in a middle-aged woman with active or convalescent COVID-19. The sample consisted of peripheral blood. CDR3 amino acids: CASSSGLAGTDTQYF. DNA for the CDR3: TGTGCCAGCAGCTCGGGACTAGCGGGCACAGATACGCAGTATTTT.